This T cell receptor beta chain was captured by sequencing in a study of human T cells and chemical hapten exposure (dated by TCRdb to about 2021). General notes on the study: For sensitization, 2% DPC in acetone was applied to an approximately 2 cm by approximately 2 cm area of upper inner arm skin. Throughout the study period of roughly 24 weeks, patients also received therapeutic DPC doses to the scalp every week. Patch tests used Finn chambers with 0.01% DPC on the upper back, scored after 6 days by International Contact Dermatitis Research Group standards. Alopecia areata with under or over 50% scalp involvement, alopecia totalis and alopecia universalis were represented in the patient cohort, which was mostly female. The libraries were sequenced as a pool, and the TCR yield per sample differed mostly because of small variations in library volumes within the pool. Peripheral blood TCR repertoire changes were tracked in vivo in alopecia patients during primary and secondary sensitization to the hapten diphenylcyclopropenone (DPC). Blood samples were taken from patients before sensitization (week 0) and then at 2, 6 and about 24 weeks after DPC sensitization. For TCR sequencing, blood came from some 31 alopecia patients at anywhere from one to four time points (pre-sensitization, 2, 6 and 24 weeks).

Study-wide findings and limitations: Patch test score was positively correlated with the number of PT1 expanded TCRs, with significance at thresholds 8, 16 and 32 but not at 4. Expanded TCRs formed significantly more large CDR3 similarity clusters than pre-sensitization or healthy control sets, consistent with antigen-driven responses. After repeated subsampling, the strength of the expansion versus patch-test correlation and the threshold at which it became significant changed. No change with DPC sensitization was found in the number of TCRs above 1 in 1000 frequency, and no evidence of global repertoire structure alterations was found. Alopecia, a presumed autoimmune disease, was present in all patients, so the immune response of the patients might differ from that of healthy individuals.

Via the germline V gene (reference sequence), CDR1 is GTSNPN and CDR2 SVGIG. Reading from cysteine to phenylalanine, the CDR3 counts 12 amino acids. Only the CDR3 region is kept as DNA, spanning 36 bases read in frame from base 1. Relative to germline, V is missing 4 bases and J is missing 4 bases, with 2 bases of the junction outside any gene match. The time point label for this specimen denotes: patch test 1, 2 weeks after DPC sensitization. In the paper's terms, the treatment or condition label means: therapeutic diphenylcyclopropenone sensitization with weekly scalp DPC. At every patch-test visit, the blood draw took place before the patch test was put on. Patients were eligible if aged 18 to 70, diagnosed with alopecia and judged suitable for DPC therapy, and pregnant patients were excluded. Total RNA was isolated from unfractionated whole blood collected in Tempus Blood RNA tubes. This clonotype was seen repeatedly, ten times or more. Its antigen is still unknown. Base quality data are lacking; no much larger clone is found one base away.

The library was made by RACE. TCRdb lists the instrument as NextSeq 500. Library preparation attached unique molecular identifiers to individual cDNA molecules for quantitative, reproducible TCR counting. Both TCR alpha and TCR beta chains were sequenced from each blood RNA sample. The paper's data handling went like this. The median number of TCRs per sample was approximately 93,000, ranging from about 20,000 to 750,000. The Decombinator software suite was used to annotate V, J and CDR3 in the TCR reads. For the PS versus PT1 abundance plots, all samples were subsampled to the same number of TCRs (28,000). TCRs were defined as expanded if absent before sensitization and observed at least eight times at the 2-week time point. TCRdb trimmed the raw reads at Q25, called clones with MiXCR and kept productive beta chains. Entries are consolidated by CDR3 protein sequence, retaining the most common genes and DNA. V and J calls and clone size were set by TCRdb, not the authors. Present in this sample are under 450,000 distinct CDR3 sequences, roughly 5% of which were seen just once. The ten largest clones add up to 2% to 2.5% of the sample.

The sequenced sample was whole blood, obtained in connection with sensitization to the hapten diphenylcyclopropenone (DPC). The chain is made from TRBV30 and TRBJ2-3; 7 of the junction bases match TRBD1. The TCR comes from a woman aged 45-60 years with alopecia areata. Some clones in this sample may be carry-over from other donors' samples. The DNA sequence follows: TGTGCCTGGACCCAGGGGGCAGATACGCAGTATTTT. This codes for CAWTQGADTQYF.